The T cell receptor (beta chain) described here comes from a study of shared clonotypes between healthy human individuals. Assay: immunoSEQ multiplex PCR; the TCRdb copy retains only in-frame clones and omits some. The table shows 2 million to 3 million clones, with more than 90% occurring only once. The sequence derives from a man younger than 35 in good health. Material for sequencing was naive CD4+ T cells sorted from blood. Sample subset: CD45RA+ positively selected.

DNA of the CDR3: TGTGCCAGCAGCTCGCCGGTATACGAGCAGTACTTC. Amino acid sequence: CASSSPVYEQYF. The gene calls are TRBV7-8 and TRBJ2-7; D gene unclear. The CDR3 has 12 amino acids. V was pared by 4 bases and J by 4 bases, with 8 bases between. Looked up from germline, CDR1 is SGHVS and CDR2 is FQNEAQ.